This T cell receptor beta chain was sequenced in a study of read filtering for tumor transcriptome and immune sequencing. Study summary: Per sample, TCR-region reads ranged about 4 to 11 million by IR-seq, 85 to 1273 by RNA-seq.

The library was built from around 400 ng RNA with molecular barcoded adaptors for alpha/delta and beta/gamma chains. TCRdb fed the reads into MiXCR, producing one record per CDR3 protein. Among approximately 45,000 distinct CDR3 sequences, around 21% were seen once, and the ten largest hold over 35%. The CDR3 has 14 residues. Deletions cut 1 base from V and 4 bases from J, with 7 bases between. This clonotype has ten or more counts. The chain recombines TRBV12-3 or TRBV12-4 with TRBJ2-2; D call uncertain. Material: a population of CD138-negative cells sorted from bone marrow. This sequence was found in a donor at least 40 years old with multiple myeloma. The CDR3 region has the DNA TGTGCCAGCAGTTTAGTTGCGGTCACCGGGGAGCTGTTTTTT. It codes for CASSLVAVTGELFF.